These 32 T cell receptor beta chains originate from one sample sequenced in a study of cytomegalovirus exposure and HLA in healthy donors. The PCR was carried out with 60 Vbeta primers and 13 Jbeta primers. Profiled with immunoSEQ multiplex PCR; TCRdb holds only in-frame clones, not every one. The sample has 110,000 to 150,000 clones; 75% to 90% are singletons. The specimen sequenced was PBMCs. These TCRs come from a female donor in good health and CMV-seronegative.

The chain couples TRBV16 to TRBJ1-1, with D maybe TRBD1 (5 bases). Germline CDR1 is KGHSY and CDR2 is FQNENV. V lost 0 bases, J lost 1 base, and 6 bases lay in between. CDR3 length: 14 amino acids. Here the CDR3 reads CASSQSTGNTEAFF. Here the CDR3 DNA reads TGTGCCAGCAGCCAATCCACAGGGAACACTGAAGCTTTCTTT.

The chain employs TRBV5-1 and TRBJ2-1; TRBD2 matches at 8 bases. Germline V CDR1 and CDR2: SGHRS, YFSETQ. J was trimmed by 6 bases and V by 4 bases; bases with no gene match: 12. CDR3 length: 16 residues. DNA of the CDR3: TGCGCCAGCAGCCCCCGGGAGGGCGGGGAGGGCAATGAGCAGTTCTTC. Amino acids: CASSPREGGEGNEQFF.

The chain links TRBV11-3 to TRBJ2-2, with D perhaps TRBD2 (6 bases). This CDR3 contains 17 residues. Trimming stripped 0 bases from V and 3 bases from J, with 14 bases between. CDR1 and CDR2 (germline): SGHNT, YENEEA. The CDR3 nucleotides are TGTGCCAGCAGCTTAGATCACCGGGACTCATACACCGGGGAGCTGTTTTTT. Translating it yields CASSLDHRDSYTGELFF.

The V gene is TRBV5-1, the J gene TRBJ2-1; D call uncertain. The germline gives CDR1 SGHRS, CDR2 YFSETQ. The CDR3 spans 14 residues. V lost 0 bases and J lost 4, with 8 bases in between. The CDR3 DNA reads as TGCGCCAGCAGCTTGGGGGCAGATTACAATGAGCAGTTCTTC. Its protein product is CASSLGADYNEQFF.

The CDR3 coding sequence is TGCGCCAGCAGAGCCGGGACTAGGACCGATTTCTACGAGCAGTACTTC. Translating it yields CASRAGTRTDFYEQYF. The rearrangement links TRBV10-1 to TRBJ2-7; TRBD2 aligns across 8 bases. CDR1 WNHNN and CDR2 SYGVQD come from the germline V gene (reference sequence). This CDR3 comprises 16 residues. Trimming cost V 6 bases and J 3 bases; bases outside gene matches: 13.

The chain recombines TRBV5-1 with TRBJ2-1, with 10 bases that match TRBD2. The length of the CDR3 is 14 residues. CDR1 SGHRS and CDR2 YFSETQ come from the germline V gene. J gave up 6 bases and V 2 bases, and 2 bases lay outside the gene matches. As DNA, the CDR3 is TGCGCCAGCAGCTTTCGACTAGCGGGCAATGAGCAGTTCTTC. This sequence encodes CASSFRLAGNEQFF.

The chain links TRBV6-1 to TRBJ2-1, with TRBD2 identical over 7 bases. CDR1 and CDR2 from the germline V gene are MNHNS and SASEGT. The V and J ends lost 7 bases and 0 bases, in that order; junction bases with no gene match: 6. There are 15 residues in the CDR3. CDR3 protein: CASTRGSASYNEQFF. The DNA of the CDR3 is TGTGCCAGCACTCGCGGGAGCGCCTCCTACAATGAGCAGTTCTTC.

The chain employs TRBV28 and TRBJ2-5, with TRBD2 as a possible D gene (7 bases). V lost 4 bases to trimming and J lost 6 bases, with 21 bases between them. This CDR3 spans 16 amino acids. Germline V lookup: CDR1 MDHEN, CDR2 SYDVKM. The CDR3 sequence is CASSSRGEGLTKTQYF. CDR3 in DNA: TGTGCCAGCAGTTCTAGGGGGGAGGGGCTGACAAAGACCCAGTACTTC.

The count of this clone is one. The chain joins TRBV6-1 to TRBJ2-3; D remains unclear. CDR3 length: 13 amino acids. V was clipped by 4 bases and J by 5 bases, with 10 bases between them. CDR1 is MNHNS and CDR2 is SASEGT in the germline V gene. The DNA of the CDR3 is TGTGCCAGCAGTGCCCGTGGGCGAGATACGCAGTATTTT. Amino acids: CASSARGRDTQYF.

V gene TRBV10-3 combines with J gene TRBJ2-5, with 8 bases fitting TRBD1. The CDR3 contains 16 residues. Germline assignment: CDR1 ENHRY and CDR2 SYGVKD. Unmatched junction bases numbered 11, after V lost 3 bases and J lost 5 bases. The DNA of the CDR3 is TGTGCCATCAGTGACTATAGGACAGGGAGTGCGGAGACCCAGTACTTC. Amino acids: CAISDYRTGSAETQYF.

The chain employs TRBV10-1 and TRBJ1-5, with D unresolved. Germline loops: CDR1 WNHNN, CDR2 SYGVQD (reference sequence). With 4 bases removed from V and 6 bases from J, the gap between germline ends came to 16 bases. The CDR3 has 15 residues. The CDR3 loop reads CASSVRKNKFQPQHF. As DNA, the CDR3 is TGCGCCAGCAGTGTGAGGAAGAACAAATTTCAGCCCCAGCATTTT.

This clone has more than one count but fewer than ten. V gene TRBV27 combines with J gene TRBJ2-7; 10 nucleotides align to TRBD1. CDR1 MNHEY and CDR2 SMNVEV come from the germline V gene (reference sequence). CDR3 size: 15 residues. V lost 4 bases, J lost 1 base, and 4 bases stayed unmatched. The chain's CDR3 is CASSYGGQGSYEQYF. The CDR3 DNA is TGTGCCAGCAGTTACGGGGGACAGGGGTCCTACGAGCAGTACTTC.

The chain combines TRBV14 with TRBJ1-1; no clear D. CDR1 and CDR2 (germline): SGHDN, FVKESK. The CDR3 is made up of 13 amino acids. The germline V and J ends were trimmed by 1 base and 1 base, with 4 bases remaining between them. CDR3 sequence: CASSQARNTEAFF. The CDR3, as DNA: TGTGCCAGCAGCCAAGCCAGGAACACTGAAGCTTTCTTT. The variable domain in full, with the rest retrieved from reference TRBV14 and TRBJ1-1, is EAGVTQFPSHSVIEKGQTVTLRCDPISGHDNLYWYRRVMGKEIKFLLHFVKESKQDESGMPNNRFLAERTGGTYSTLKVQPAELEDSGVYFCASSQARNTEAFFGQGTRLTVV.

The CDR3: CASSLTGRENDEQYF. The CDR3, as DNA: TGTGCCAGCAGCTTGACTGGGCGGGAGAACGACGAGCAGTACTTC. The chain uses TRBV5-6 and TRBJ2-7; 7 positions agree with TRBD2. There are 15 residues in the CDR3. V shed 1 base, J shed 5 bases, and the junction held 9 bases outside the gene matches. The V gene's germline CDR1 is SGHDT and CDR2 YYEEEE. Full variable domain (missing parts from reference TRBV5-6 and TRBJ2-7): DAGVTQSPTHLIKTRGQQVTLRCSPKSGHDTVSWYQQALGQGPQFIFQYYEEEERQRGNFPDRFSGHQFPNYSSELNVNALLLGDSALYLCASSLTGRENDEQYFGPGTRLTVT.

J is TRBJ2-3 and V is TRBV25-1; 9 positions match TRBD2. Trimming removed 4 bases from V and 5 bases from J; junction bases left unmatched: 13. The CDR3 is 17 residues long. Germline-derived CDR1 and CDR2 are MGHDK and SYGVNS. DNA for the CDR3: TGTGCCAGCAGTGTCTCTAGCGGGACTCATAGTGGAGATACGCAGTATTTT. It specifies CASSVSSGTHSGDTQYF.

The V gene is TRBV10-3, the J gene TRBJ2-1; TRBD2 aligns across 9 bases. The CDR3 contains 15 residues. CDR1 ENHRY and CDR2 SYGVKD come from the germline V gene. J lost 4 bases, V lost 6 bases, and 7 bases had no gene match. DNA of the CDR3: TGTGCCATCAGAAGACTAGCGGAGACGTACAATGAGCAGTTCTTC. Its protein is CAIRRLAETYNEQFF.

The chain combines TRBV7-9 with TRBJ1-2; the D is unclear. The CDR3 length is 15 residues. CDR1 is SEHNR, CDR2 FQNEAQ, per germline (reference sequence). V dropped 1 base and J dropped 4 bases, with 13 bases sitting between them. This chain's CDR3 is CASSLDFGVAYGYTF. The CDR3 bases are TGTGCCAGCAGCTTAGATTTCGGGGTGGCCTATGGCTACACCTTC.

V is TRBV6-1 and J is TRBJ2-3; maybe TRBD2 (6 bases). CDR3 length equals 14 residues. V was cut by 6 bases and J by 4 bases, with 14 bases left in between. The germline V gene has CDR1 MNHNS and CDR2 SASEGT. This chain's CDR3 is CASSLPSEADTQYF. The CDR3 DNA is TGTGCCAGCAGCCTCCCTAGCGAGGCAGATACGCAGTATTTT.

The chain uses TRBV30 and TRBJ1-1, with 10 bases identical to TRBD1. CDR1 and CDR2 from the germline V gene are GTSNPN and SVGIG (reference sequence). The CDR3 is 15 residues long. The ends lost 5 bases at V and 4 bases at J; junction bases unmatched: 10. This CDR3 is CAWRRDRGRGTEAFF. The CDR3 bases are TGTGCCTGGCGCCGGGACAGGGGTAGGGGCACTGAAGCTTTCTTT. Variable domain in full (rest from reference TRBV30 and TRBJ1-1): SQTIHQWPATLVQPVGSPLSLECTVEGTSNPNLYWYRQAAGRGLQLLFYSVGIGQISSEVPQNLSASRPQDRQFILSSKKLLLSDSGFYLCAWRRDRGRGTEAFFGQGTRLTVV.

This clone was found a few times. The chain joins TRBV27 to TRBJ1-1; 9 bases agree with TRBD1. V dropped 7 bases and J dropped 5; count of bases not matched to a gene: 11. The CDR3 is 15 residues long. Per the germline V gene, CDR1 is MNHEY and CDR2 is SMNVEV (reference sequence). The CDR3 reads CASTPSWDRVTEAFF. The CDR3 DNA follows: TGTGCCAGCACCCCTAGTTGGGACAGGGTTACTGAAGCTTTCTTT.

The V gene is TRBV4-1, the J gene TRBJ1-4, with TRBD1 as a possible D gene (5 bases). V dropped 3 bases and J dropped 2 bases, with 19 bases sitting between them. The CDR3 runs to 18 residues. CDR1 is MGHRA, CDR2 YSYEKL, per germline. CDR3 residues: CASSHRWGGSGTNEKLFF. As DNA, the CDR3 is TGCGCCAGCAGCCACCGCTGGGGGGGATCGGGGACTAATGAAAAACTGTTTTTT.

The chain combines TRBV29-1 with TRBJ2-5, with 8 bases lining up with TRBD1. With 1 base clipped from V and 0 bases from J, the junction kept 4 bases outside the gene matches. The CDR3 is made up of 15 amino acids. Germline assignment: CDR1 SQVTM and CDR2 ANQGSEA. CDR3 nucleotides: TGCAGCGTTGAAGGATGGGACAGGTACCAAGAGACCCAGTACTTC. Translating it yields CSVEGWDRYQETQYF.

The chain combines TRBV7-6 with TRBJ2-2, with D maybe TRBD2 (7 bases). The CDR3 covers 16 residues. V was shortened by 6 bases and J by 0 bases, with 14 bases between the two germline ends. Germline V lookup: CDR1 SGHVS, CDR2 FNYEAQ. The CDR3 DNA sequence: TGTGCCAGCAGTCTACAGGGACTAACGAACACCGGGGAGCTGTTTTTT. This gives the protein CASSLQGLTNTGELFF.

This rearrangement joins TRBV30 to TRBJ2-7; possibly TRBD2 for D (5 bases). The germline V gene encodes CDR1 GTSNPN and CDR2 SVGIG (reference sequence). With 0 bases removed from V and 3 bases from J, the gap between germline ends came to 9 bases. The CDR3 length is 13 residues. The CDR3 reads CAWSVGEGYEQYF. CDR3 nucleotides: TGTGCCTGGAGTGTCGGGGAAGGCTACGAGCAGTACTTC.

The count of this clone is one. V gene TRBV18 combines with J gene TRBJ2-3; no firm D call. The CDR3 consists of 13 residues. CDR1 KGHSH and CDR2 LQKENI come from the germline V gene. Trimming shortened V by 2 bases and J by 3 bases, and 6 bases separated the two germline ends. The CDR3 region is CASSPEQTDTQYF. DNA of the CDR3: TGTGCCAGCTCACCAGAACAGACAGATACGCAGTATTTT.

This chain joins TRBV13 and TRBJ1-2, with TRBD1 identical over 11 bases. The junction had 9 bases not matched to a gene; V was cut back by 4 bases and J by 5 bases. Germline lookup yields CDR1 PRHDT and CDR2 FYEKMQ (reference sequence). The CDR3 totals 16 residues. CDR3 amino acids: CASSSRGTGGQYGYTF. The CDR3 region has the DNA TGTGCCAGCAGCTCGAGGGGGACAGGGGGACAATATGGCTACACCTTC.

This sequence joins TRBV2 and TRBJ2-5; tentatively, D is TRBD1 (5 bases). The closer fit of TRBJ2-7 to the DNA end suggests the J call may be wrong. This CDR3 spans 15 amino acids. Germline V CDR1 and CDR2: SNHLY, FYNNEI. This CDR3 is CASSDGAYSSYEQYF. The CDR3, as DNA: TGTGCCAGCAGTGATGGGGCTTACAGCTCCTACGAGCAGTACTTC.

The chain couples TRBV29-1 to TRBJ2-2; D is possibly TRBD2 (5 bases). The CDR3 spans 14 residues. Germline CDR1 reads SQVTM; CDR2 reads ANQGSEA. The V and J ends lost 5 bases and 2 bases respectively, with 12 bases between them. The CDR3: CSVLGVINTGELFF. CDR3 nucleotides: TGCAGCGTTTTGGGAGTTATTAACACCGGGGAGCTGTTTTTT.

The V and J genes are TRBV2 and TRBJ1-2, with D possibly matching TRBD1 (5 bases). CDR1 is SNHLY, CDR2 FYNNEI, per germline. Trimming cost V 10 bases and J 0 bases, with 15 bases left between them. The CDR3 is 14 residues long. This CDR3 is CATTLDRANYGYTF. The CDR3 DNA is TGTGCCACCACCCTAGACAGAGCTAACTATGGCTACACCTTC.

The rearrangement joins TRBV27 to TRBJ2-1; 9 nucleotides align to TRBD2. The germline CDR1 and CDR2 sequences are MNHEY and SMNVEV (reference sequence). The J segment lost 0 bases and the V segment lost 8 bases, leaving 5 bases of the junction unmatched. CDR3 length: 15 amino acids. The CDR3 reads CASGLAGDSYNEQFF. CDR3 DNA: TGTGCCAGCGGGTTAGCGGGAGACTCCTACAATGAGCAGTTCTTC.

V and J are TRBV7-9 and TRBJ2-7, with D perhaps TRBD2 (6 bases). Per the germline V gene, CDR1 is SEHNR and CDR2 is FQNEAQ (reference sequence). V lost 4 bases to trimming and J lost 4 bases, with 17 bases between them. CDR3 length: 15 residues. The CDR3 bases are TGTGCCAGCAGCTCGCGGGACTCGACCATTTACGAGCAGTACTTC. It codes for CASSSRDSTIYEQYF.

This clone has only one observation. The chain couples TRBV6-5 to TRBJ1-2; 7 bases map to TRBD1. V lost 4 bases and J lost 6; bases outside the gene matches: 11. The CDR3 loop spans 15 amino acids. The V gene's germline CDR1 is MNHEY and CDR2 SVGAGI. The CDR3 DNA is TGTGCCAGCAGTTCGGGGACAGAGTTGGGGGATGGCTACACCTTC. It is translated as CASSSGTELGDGYTF.